The 23 T cell receptor beta chains below were found in one sample sequenced in a study of cytomegalovirus exposure and HLA in healthy donors. Researchers ran the PCR with 60 Vbeta and 13 Jbeta primers. Sequenced by immunoSEQ multiplex PCR; TCRdb stores in-frame clones only, minus some. Counted here are some 130,000 clones, 60% to 80% occurring once; the ten biggest clones make up approximately 7.8%. Material: PBMCs. Source of these receptors: a male donor in good health and CMV-seronegative.

This chain links TRBV28 with TRBJ1-1; D is ambiguous. The V gene lost 2 bases and the J gene lost 5 bases, with 18 bases spanning the gap. The length of the CDR3 is 16 residues. Germline assignment: CDR1 MDHEN and CDR2 SYDVKM. The DNA of the CDR3 is TGTGCCAGCAGTTTAATCCTCGGCGGGATGGAAACTGAAGCTTTCTTT. Translating it yields CASSLILGGMETEAFF.

J is TRBJ2-5 and V is TRBV7-9; 9 bases fit TRBD1. V shed 5 bases and J 3 bases; nucleotides not matched to a gene: 13. The CDR3 is 17 residues long. Germline V gene lookup returns CDR1 SEHNR and CDR2 FQNEAQ (reference sequence). The CDR3 DNA is TGTGCCAGCAGCCCGCCGGGACAGGGAGGGATAAAAGAGACCCAGTACTTC. Translating gives CASSPPGQGGIKETQYF. The full variable domain, in which reference TRBV7-9 and TRBJ2-5 provide the parts outside the CDR3, is DTGVSQNPRHKITKRGQNVTFRCDPISEHNRLYWYRQTLGQGPEFLTYFQNEAQLEKSRLLSDRFSAERPKGSFSTLEIQRTEQGDSAMYLCASSPPGQGGIKETQYFGPGTRLLVL.

The rearrangement joins TRBV7-9 to TRBJ1-4; D is perhaps TRBD1 (6 bases). There are 17 residues in the CDR3. Germline V gene sequence: CDR1 SEHNR, CDR2 FQNEAQ (reference sequence). V lost 8 bases to trimming and J lost 0 bases, with 19 bases between them. Here the CDR3 DNA reads TGTGCCAGCTCCTCCAGGGGCCTGGGTGCAACTAATGAAAAACTGTTTTTT. This translates into CASSSRGLGATNEKLFF. Filled out from reference TRBV7-9 and TRBJ1-4, the complete variable domain reads DTGVSQNPRHKITKRGQNVTFRCDPISEHNRLYWYRQTLGQGPEFLTYFQNEAQLEKSRLLSDRFSAERPKGSFSTLEIQRTEQGDSAMYLCASSSRGLGATNEKLFFGSGTQLSVL.

The chain joins TRBV20-1 to TRBJ2-3, with D maybe TRBD2 (5 bases). The CDR3 runs to 11 residues. V lost 4 bases, J lost 4 bases, and 6 bases lay in between. Looked up from germline, CDR1 is DFQATT and CDR2 is SNEGSKA (reference sequence). This CDR3 is CSATLADTQYF. The CDR3 nucleotides are TGCAGTGCTACACTAGCAGATACGCAGTATTTT.

The chain recombines TRBV5-1 with TRBJ2-1; no clear D gene. The germline V gene has CDR1 SGHRS and CDR2 YFSETQ. Trimming removed 5 bases from V and 0 bases from J, with 12 bases in between. The CDR3 runs 15 residues. CDR3 region: CASRRELSSYNEQFF. The CDR3 DNA is TGCGCCAGCAGACGAGAGTTGAGCTCCTACAATGAGCAGTTCTTC.

The J gene is TRBJ1-2, the V gene TRBV19; weak D call: TRBD1 (6 bases). This CDR3 contains 14 residues. V was cut by 6 bases and J by 0 bases, with 11 bases left in between. Looked up from germline, CDR1 is LNHDA and CDR2 is SQIVND (reference sequence). The CDR3 here is CASSPPGANYGYTF. The CDR3 nucleotides read TGTGCCAGTAGCCCCCCAGGGGCTAACTATGGCTACACCTTC.

The chain couples TRBV6-5 to TRBJ2-7, with 9 bases matching TRBD2. This CDR3 is 15 amino acids long. Looked up from germline, CDR1 is MNHEY and CDR2 is SVGAGI. Trimming at V came to 8 bases and at J to 0 bases, leaving 8 bases not matched to a gene. The CDR3 nucleotides read TGTGCCAGCCACGGAAGCGGGGGGAGCTCCTACGAGCAGTACTTC. Translated, it gives CASHGSGGSSYEQYF.

The chain links TRBV9 to TRBJ2-7, with 9 bases aligning to TRBD1. The germline gives CDR1 SGDLS, CDR2 YYNGEE. The V gene end was trimmed by 4 bases and the J gene end by 0 bases; junction bases not matched to a gene: 5. The CDR3 runs to 15 residues. The CDR3 DNA follows: TGTGCCAGCAGCCCCCGGACAGGGGCCTCCTACGAGCAGTACTTC. Protein sequence: CASSPRTGASYEQYF.

The sample holds a few counts of this clone. This chain links TRBV18 with TRBJ1-1, with 9 bases aligning to TRBD1. The ends lost 4 bases at V and 4 bases at J; junction bases unmatched: 10. This CDR3 has 16 amino acids. Germline loops: CDR1 KGHSH, CDR2 LQKENI. For the CDR3, the DNA is TGTGCCAGCTCACTACAACAACAGGGGGCGAGCACTGAAGCTTTCTTT. Protein: CASSLQQQGASTEAFF.

This sequence joins TRBV6-1 and TRBJ1-1; D not resolved. Trimming removed 2 bases from V and 0 bases from J, with 16 bases in between. The CDR3 sequence is 17 residues long. Germline lookup yields CDR1 MNHNS and CDR2 SASEGT. The DNA for the CDR3 is TGTGCCAGCAGTGAACCAAGGCCCTTGACTATGAACACTGAAGCTTTCTTT. This sequence encodes CASSEPRPLTMNTEAFF.

V usage is TRBV15 and J usage is TRBJ1-5; D perhaps matches TRBD1 (6 bases). Germline CDR1 reads LNHNV; CDR2 reads YYDKDF (reference sequence). This CDR3 is built from 14 residues. V shed 4 bases and J shed 6 bases, with 13 bases lying between them. CDR3: CATSKLTGPQPQHF. The CDR3 DNA reads TGTGCCACCAGCAAATTGACAGGCCCTCAGCCCCAGCATTTT.

The chain uses TRBV5-2 and TRBJ2-7; whether TRBD2, the table's D call, matches the DNA was not checked. TRBV5-2 is a recognized pseudogene. The CDR3 is 24 amino acids. The CDR3 DNA reads TGTTCCAGCAACAAGAGGACAGGGCTTTGGACTAGCGGGAGTAAATTCTACCCTCCTAGGGGGCAGTACTTC. Translation gives CSSNKRTGLWTSGSKFYPPRGQYF.

This clone was seen only once. The chain combines TRBV25-1 with TRBJ2-3, with a possible D match to TRBD2 (6 bases). CDR3 length: 18 residues. The V end lost 3 bases, the J end lost 5 bases, and 24 bases lay between the germline ends. CDR1 is MGHDK, CDR2 SYGVNS, per germline. The CDR3 loop is CASSEDNRGVTLGDTQYF. The DNA of the CDR3 is TGTGCCAGCAGTGAGGACAATCGCGGGGTCACGTTAGGAGATACGCAGTATTTT.

This chain links TRBV28 with TRBJ2-7, with D unclear. Germline V lookup: CDR1 MDHEN, CDR2 SYDVKM. This CDR3 is built from 12 residues. Trimming took off 5 bases at V and 5 bases at J, with 10 bases between the two ends. The CDR3 bases are TGTGCCAGCAGTCCGTATCTAAACGAGCAGTACTTC. This codes for CASSPYLNEQYF.

V is TRBV7-9 and J is TRBJ2-1; D is perhaps TRBD2 (5 bases). CDR1 is SEHNR, CDR2 FQNEAQ, per germline (reference sequence). The CDR3 length is 13 residues. V lost 4 bases and J lost 3, with 7 bases in between. CDR3 in amino acids: CASSSGIYNEQFF. CDR3 nucleotides: TGTGCCAGCAGCTCCGGGATCTACAATGAGCAGTTCTTC.

J is TRBJ2-3 and V is TRBV28; 8 bases fit TRBD2. Germline-derived CDR1 and CDR2 are MDHEN and SYDVKM. The V segment lost 4 bases and the J segment 5 bases; nucleotides outside the gene matches: 8. This CDR3 has 15 amino acids. The CDR3 DNA reads as TGTGCCAGCAGTTGGTCCGCTAGCGGGCGAGATACGCAGTATTTT. Translated: CASSWSASGRDTQYF.

The chain recombines TRBV27 with TRBJ2-7, with 7 bases fitting TRBD1. The CDR3 extends over 15 amino acids. V was pared by 0 bases and J by 3 bases, with 5 bases of the junction left unmatched. CDR1 and CDR2 (germline): MNHEY, SMNVEV (reference sequence). CDR3 residues: CASSLSDRDHYEQYF. DNA for the CDR3: TGTGCCAGCAGTTTATCAGACAGGGACCACTACGAGCAGTACTTC.

The CDR3 region has the DNA TGTGCCAGCAGCCACCCAACGACTAGCGGGGGCCTAAGCTCCTACGAGCAGTACTTC. Residues: CASSHPTTSGGLSSYEQYF. V is TRBV11-1 and J is TRBJ2-7; 12 bases agree with TRBD2. The junction had 14 bases not matched to a gene; V was cut back by 5 bases and J by 0 bases. This CDR3 comprises 19 residues. Germline CDR1 is SGHAT and CDR2 is FQDESV (reference sequence).

This clone has only a few counts. The chain combines TRBV7-2 with TRBJ2-7; maybe TRBD2 (5 bases). The CDR3 sequence is 12 residues long. Germline V CDR1 and CDR2: SGHTA, FQGNSA. V lost 5 bases and J lost 8, with 13 bases in between. The CDR3 sequence: CASSGSSQKQYF. CDR3 nucleotide sequence: TGTGCCAGCAGCGGATCTAGCCAAAAGCAGTACTTC.

There are a few counts of this clone. This chain connects TRBV6-4 to TRBJ1-5; D is unclear. Germline loops: CDR1 MRHNA, CDR2 SNTAGT. Trimming left V 3 bases short and J 4 bases short, with 13 bases between. This CDR3 is built from 15 residues. Here the CDR3 reads CASSEEAGPNQPQHF. Here the CDR3 DNA reads TGTGCCAGCAGTGAGGAGGCAGGACCGAATCAGCCCCAGCATTTT.

The CDR3 sequence is CASSPLDRGYGYTF. CDR3 coding DNA: TGTGCCAGCAGTCCGTTAGACAGGGGCTATGGCTACACCTTC. The chain employs TRBV27 and TRBJ1-2; 8 bases align to TRBD1. V lost 5 bases, J lost 4 bases, and 6 bases stayed unmatched. Per the germline V gene, CDR1 is MNHEY and CDR2 is SMNVEV (reference sequence). The length of the CDR3 is 14 residues.

This clone was seen a handful of times. The CDR3 protein is CASRLEVGTGGFYTEAFF. The CDR3 DNA follows: TGTGCAAGTCGCTTAGAAGTAGGGACAGGGGGCTTCTACACTGAAGCTTTCTTT. The chain joins TRBV12-2 to TRBJ1-1; the tabulated D call, TRBD1, remains unverified against the DNA. TRBV12-2 is deemed a pseudogene. This CDR3 is 18 amino acids long.

The sample holds a few counts of this clone. DNA of the CDR3: TGTGCCAGCAGCTCTAGAAGGCGGGACAGAAGTAACAATGAGCAGTTCTTC. This codes for CASSSRRRDRSNNEQFF. The V call is TRBV7-9, the J call TRBJ2-1; the D gene is possibly TRBD1 (7 bases). Germline CDR1 and CDR2: SEHNR and FQNEAQ (reference sequence). The CDR3 runs 17 residues. The ends were cut back, 4 bases at V and 5 bases at J, with 21 bases in the middle.